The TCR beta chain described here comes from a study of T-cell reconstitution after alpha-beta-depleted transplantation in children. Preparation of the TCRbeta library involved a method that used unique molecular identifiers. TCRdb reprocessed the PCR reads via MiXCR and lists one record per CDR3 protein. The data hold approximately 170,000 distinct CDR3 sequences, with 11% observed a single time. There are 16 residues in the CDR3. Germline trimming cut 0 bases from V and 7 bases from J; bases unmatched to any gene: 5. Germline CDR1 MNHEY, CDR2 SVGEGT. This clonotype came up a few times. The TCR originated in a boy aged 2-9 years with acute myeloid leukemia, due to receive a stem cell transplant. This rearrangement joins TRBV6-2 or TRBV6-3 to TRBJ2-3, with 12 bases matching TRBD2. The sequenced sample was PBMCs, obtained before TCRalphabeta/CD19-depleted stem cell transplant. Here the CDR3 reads CASSYSPSGGAYTQYF. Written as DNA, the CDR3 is TGTGCCAGCAGTTACTCGCCTAGCGGGGGGGCGTATACGCAGTATTTT.